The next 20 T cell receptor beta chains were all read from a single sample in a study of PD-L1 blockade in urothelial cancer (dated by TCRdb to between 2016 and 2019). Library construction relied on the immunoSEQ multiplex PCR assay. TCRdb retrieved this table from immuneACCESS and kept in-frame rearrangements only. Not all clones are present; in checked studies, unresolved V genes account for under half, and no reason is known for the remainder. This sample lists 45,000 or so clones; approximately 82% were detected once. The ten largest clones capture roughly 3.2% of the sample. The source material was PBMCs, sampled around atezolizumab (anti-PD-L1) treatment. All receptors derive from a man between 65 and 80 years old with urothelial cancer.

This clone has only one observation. The CDR3 DNA reads TGTGCCAGCTTTTCGGACAGGGGGAGAGGTGGCTACACCTTC. It encodes CASFSDRGRGGYTF. The chain couples TRBV25-1 to TRBJ1-2; 10 bases fit TRBD1. Unmatched junction bases numbered 10, after V lost 8 bases and J lost 7 bases. CDR3 size: 14 residues. Germline CDR1 is MGHDK and CDR2 is SYGVNS.

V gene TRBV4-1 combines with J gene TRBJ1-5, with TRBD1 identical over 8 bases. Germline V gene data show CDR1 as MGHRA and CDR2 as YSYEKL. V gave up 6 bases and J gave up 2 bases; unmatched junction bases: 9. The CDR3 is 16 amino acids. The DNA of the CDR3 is TGCGCCAGCAGGAATCAGGGGGCAGGGGGCAATCAGCCCCAGCATTTT. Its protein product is CASRNQGAGGNQPQHF.

CDR3 residues: CASSRDRRYQETQYF. The CDR3 region has the DNA TGTGCCAGCAGCCGGGACAGGCGATACCAAGAGACCCAGTACTTC. V usage is TRBV2 and J usage is TRBJ2-5; 8 positions match TRBD1. Germline V CDR1 and CDR2: SNHLY, FYNNEI. V lost 6 bases, J lost 0 bases, and 6 bases stayed unmatched. The CDR3 is 15 residues long.

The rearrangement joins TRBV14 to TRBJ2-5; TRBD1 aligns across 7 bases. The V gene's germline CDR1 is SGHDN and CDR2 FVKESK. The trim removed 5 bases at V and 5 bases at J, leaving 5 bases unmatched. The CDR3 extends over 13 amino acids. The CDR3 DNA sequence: TGTGCCAGCAGCATGAGGGGGCGGGAGACCCAGTACTTC. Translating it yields CASSMRGRETQYF.

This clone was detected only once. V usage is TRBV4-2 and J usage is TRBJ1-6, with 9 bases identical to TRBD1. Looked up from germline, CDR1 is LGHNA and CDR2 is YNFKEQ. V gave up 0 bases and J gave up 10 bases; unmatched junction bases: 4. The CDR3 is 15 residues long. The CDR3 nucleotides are TGTGCCAGCAGCCAAGATGGGACAGGGATGTCACCCCTCCACTTT. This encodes CASSQDGTGMSPLHF.

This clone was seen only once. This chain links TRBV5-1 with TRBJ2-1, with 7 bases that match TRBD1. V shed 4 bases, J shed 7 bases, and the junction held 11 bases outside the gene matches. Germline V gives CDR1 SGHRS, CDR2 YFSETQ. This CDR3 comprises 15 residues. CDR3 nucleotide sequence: TGCGCCAGCAGCCGAGAAGGGGGCGGAACAAATGAGCAGTTCTTC. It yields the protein CASSREGGGTNEQFF.

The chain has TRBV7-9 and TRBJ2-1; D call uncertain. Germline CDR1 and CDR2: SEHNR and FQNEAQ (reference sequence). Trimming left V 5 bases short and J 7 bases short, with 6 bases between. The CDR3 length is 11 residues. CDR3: CASSRQNEQFF. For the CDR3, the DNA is TGTGCCAGCAGCCGCCAGAATGAGCAGTTCTTC.

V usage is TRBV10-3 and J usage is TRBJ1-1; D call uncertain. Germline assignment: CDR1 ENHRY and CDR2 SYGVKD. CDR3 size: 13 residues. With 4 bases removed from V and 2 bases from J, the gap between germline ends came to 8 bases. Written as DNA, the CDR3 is TGTGCCATCAGTGGAATGGGCAACACTGAAGCTTTCTTT. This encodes CAISGMGNTEAFF.

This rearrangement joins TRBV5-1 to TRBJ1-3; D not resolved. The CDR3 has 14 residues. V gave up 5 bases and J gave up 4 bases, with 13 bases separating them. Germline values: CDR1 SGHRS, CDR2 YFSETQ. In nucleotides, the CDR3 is TGCGCCAGCAGGTCTATGGGCTACGGAAACACCATATATTTT. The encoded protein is CASRSMGYGNTIYF.

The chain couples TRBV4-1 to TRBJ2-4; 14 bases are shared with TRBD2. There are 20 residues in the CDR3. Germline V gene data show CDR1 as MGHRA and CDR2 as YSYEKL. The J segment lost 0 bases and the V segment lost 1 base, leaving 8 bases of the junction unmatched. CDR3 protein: CASSQARTSGGPLAKNIQYF. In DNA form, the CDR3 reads TGCGCCAGCAGCCAAGCCCGGACTAGCGGGGGGCCGCTAGCCAAAAACATTCAGTACTTC.

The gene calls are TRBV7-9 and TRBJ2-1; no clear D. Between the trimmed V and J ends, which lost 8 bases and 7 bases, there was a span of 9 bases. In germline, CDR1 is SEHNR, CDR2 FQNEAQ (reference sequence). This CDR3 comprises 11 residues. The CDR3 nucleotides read TGTGCCAGCGAGAGAGGAAATGAGCAGTTCTTC. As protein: CASERGNEQFF. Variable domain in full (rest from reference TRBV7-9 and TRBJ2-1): DTGVSQNPRHKITKRGQNVTFRCDPISEHNRLYWYRQTLGQGPEFLTYFQNEAQLEKSRLLSDRFSAERPKGSFSTLEIQRTEQGDSAMYLCASERGNEQFFGPGTRLTVL.

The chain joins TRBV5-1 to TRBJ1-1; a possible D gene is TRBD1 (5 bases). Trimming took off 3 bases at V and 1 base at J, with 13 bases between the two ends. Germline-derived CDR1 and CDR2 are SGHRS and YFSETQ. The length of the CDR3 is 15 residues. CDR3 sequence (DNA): TGCGCCAGCAGCTCTACAACAGGTCCGAACACTGAAGCTTTCTTT. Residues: CASSSTTGPNTEAFF.

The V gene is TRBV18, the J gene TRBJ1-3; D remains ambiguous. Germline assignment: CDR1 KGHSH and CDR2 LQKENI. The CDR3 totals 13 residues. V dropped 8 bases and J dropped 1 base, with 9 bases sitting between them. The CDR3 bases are TGTGCCAGCCGTCTCAGTTCTGGAAACACCATATATTTT. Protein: CASRLSSGNTIYF. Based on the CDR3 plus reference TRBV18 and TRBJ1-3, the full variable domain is NAGVMQNPRHLVRRRGQEARLRCSPMKGHSHVYWYRQLPEEGLKFMVYLQKENIIDESGMPKERFSAEFPKEGPSILRIQQVVRGDSAAYFCASRLSSGNTIYFGEGSWLTVV.

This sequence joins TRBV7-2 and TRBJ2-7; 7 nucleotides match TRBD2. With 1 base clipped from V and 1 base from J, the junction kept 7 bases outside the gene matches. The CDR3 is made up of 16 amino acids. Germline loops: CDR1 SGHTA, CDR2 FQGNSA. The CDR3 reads CASSLGGGKASYEQYF. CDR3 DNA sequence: TGTGCCAGCAGCTTAGGGGGGGGGAAGGCATCCTACGAGCAGTACTTC.

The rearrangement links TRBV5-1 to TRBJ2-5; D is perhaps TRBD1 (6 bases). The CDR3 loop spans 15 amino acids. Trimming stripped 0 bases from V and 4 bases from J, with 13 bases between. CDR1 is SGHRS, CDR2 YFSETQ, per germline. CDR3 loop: CASSLDGRGAETQYF. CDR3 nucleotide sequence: TGCGCCAGCAGCTTGGACGGCAGGGGTGCAGAGACCCAGTACTTC.

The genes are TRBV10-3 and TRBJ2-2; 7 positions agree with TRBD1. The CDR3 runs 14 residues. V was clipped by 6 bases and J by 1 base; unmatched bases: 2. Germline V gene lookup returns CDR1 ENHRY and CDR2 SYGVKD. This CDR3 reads CAISRQGNTGELFF. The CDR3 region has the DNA TGTGCCATCAGCAGACAGGGGAACACCGGGGAGCTGTTTTTT.

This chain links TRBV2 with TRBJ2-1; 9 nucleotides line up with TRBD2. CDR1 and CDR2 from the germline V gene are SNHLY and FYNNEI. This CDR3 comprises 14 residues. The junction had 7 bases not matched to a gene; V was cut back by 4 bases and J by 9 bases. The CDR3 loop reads CASSVAGEGSEQFF. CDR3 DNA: TGTGCCAGCAGTGTAGCGGGAGAGGGTAGTGAGCAGTTCTTC.

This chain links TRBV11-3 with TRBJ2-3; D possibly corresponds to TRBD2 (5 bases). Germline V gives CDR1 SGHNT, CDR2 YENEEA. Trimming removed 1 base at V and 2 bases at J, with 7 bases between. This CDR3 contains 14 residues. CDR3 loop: CASSLAGITDTQYF. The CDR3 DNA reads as TGTGCCAGCAGCTTAGCGGGGATCACAGATACGCAGTATTTT.

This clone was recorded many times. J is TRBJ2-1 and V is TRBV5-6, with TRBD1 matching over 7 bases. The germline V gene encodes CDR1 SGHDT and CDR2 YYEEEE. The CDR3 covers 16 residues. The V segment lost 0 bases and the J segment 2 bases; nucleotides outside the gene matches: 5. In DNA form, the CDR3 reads TGTGCCAGCAGCTTGGATAAGGGGGCGACCTACAATGAGCAGTTCTTC. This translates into CASSLDKGATYNEQFF.

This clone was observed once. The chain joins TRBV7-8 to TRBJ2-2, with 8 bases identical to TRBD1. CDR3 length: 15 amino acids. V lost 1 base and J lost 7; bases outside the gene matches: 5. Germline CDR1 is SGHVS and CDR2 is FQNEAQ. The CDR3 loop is CASSLVQGEIGELFF. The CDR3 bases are TGTGCCAGCAGCTTAGTACAGGGGGAGATCGGGGAGCTGTTTTTT.